This T cell receptor (beta chain) was sequenced in a study of cytotoxic CD8 clonotypes in ibrutinib-treated CLL. About the research overall: Patients gave response samples after a median about eleven months of treatment, range 6 to 36. The average sample held roughly 250,000 productive templates and 96,000 or so productive rearrangements.

This clone was counted only a few times. The assay was immunoSEQ multiplex PCR, and TCRdb's table has in-frame clones only and misses some. The table records roughly 330,000 clones, 60% to 80% of them present only once. Germline V lookup: CDR1 SQVTM, CDR2 ANQGSEA. The CDR3 length is 15 residues. V dropped 6 bases and J dropped 5 bases, with 19 bases sitting between them. This TCR was recovered from a human donor with chronic lymphocytic leukemia. The input for sequencing was PBMCs, taken after 36 months of ibrutinib treatment. This chain joins TRBV29-1 and TRBJ2-2; the D gene could be TRBD1 or TRBD2 (6 bases each). The CDR3 coding sequence is TGCAGCGTCCCCAAACCCGGAGGGGGTACCGGGGAGCTGTTTTTT. Translating gives CSVPKPGGGTGELFF.